The text below deals with one TCR beta chain. Its antigen is currently unknown. This record comes from a study of a mutant IDH1 vaccine in newly diagnosed glioma. Data came from immunoSEQ multiplex PCR; TCRdb stores just in-frame clones and leaves some out. The repertoire holds tens of thousands of clones, with around four fifths as singletons. Time point noted: week 35, safety follow-up. Each vaccine dose was 300 ug of mutant IDH1 20-mer peptide, with topical imiquimod. Germline V gives CDR1 PRHDT, CDR2 FYEKMQ (reference sequence). V was clipped by 4 bases and J by 15 bases; unmatched bases: 12. CDR3 size: 13 residues.

Here the sequenced sample was PBMCs, taken from a glioma patient whose treatment included an IDH1 peptide vaccine. This clonotype was sampled from a man aged 25-40 years with glioma. The chain joins TRBV13 to TRBJ2-1; TRBD1 aligns across 7 bases. CDR3: CASSSVGTAALFF. In nucleotides, the CDR3 is TGTGCCAGCAGCTCGGTAGGGACAGCGGCTCTGTTCTTC.